The subject of this entry is one TCR beta chain. Library preparation (for TCRbeta) was performed with unique molecular identifiers. In TCRdb, the PCR reads were re-called with MiXCR into one record per CDR3 protein. This table holds some 500,000 distinct CDR3 sequences, about 17% found once. This sample is drawn from a study of T-cell reconstitution after alpha-beta-depleted transplantation in children. This CDR3 is 14 amino acids long. Germline assignment: CDR1 SEHNR and CDR2 FQNEAQ (reference sequence). Deletions cut 8 bases from V and 2 bases from J, with 10 bases between. V gene TRBV7-9 combines with J gene TRBJ1-6; a weak D match, TRBD1 (5 bases). The sample in question was PBMCs from the stem cell graft donor, obtained from the stem cell graft. The sequence was obtained from a human donor who donated a stem cell graft to a child with acute lymphoblastic leukemia. CDR3 region: CASGGTAYNSPLHF. CDR3 nucleotides: TGTGCCAGCGGAGGGACGGCCTATAATTCACCCCTCCACTTT.